This entry describes one TCR beta chain. The assay was immunoSEQ multiplex PCR, and TCRdb's table has in-frame clones only and misses some. This sample has 65,000 to 85,000 clones, with approximately 87% found just once. The sample originates from a study of blood T cell repertoires in COVID-19. Sequenced material: peripheral blood. The clonotype was recovered from a human donor in a cohort sampled during active COVID-19.

The CDR3 coding sequence is TGTGCCAGCAGCCAAAGGCAGGCTTTCAAGAACACTGAAGCTTTCTTT. Translating gives CASSQRQAFKNTEAFF. The J gene is TRBJ1-1, the V gene TRBV14; no reliable D call. This CDR3 has 16 residues. Germline V gene lookup returns CDR1 SGHDN and CDR2 FVKESK. Trimming removed 2 bases at V and 1 base at J, with 14 bases between.